The next 7 T cell receptor beta chains were all read from a single sample in a study of T-cell reconstitution after alpha-beta-depleted transplantation in children. Unique molecular identifiers were incorporated during preparation of the TCRbeta library. TCRdb re-called the PCR reads through MiXCR, storing one row per CDR3 protein. Among around 500,000 distinct CDR3 sequences listed, roughly 23% were seen once. Sequences were derived from PBMCs, mostly from graft donor cells, sampled 360 days after TCRalphabeta/CD19-depleted stem cell transplant. The receptors here all came from a boy under two years old who had a stem cell transplant for acute myeloid leukemia, so the T cells may come from the graft donor.

This chain links TRBV2 with TRBJ1-1; D remains ambiguous. Trimming stripped 5 bases from V and 1 base from J, with 14 bases between. Germline V CDR1 and CDR2: SNHLY, FYNNEI. This CDR3 comprises 15 residues. The CDR3 nucleotides are TGTGCCAGCAGTTCCCAGAGGGTTGGGAACACTGAAGCTTTCTTT. Its translation is CASSSQRVGNTEAFF.

The chain couples TRBV18 to TRBJ1-1; the D is unclear. The CDR3 contains 13 residues. V dropped 2 bases and J dropped 0 bases, with 4 bases sitting between them. Looked up from germline, CDR1 is KGHSH and CDR2 is LQKENI. As DNA, the CDR3 is TGTGCCAGCTCACCAATCCTGAACACTGAAGCTTTCTTT. This gives the protein CASSPILNTEAFF.

This clonotype has a count of ten or more. V usage is TRBV20-1 and J usage is TRBJ1-6; 7 bases agree with TRBD1. V gave up 6 bases and J gave up 6 bases; unmatched junction bases: 8. The CDR3 has 14 amino acids. Germline lookup yields CDR1 DFQATT and CDR2 SNEGSKA (reference sequence). CDR3 amino acids: CSAYNRGSNSPLHF. CDR3 in DNA: TGCAGTGCCTATAACAGGGGATCTAATTCACCCCTCCACTTT.

The rearrangement uses TRBV5-5 and TRBJ2-1; D possibly corresponds to TRBD1 (6 bases). Trimming took 3 bases from V and 4 from J, leaving 17 bases between them. Germline V gene lookup returns CDR1 SGHKS and CDR2 YYEKEE (reference sequence). The CDR3 covers 16 residues. The CDR3: CASSSPPQGSYNEQFF. The DNA for the CDR3 is TGTGCCAGCAGCTCGCCCCCGCAGGGGTCGTACAATGAGCAGTTCTTC.

The chain links TRBV28 to TRBJ2-1; D unresolved. Trimming stripped 2 bases from V and 3 bases from J, with 8 bases between. The germline V gene encodes CDR1 MDHEN and CDR2 SYDVKM. The CDR3 is 14 residues long. The CDR3 loop reads CASSLGNHYNEQFF. The CDR3 DNA follows: TGTGCCAGCAGTTTAGGCAACCACTACAATGAGCAGTTCTTC.

This clonotype has more than one count but fewer than ten. J is TRBJ2-7 and V is TRBV20-1, with D tentatively TRBD1 or TRBD2 (5 bases each). The length of the CDR3 is 16 residues. The V gene lost 0 bases and the J gene lost 3 bases, with 18 bases spanning the gap. Germline values: CDR1 DFQATT, CDR2 SNEGSKA (reference sequence). The CDR3 spells CSARDGYNGDRYEQYF. In DNA form, the CDR3 reads TGCAGTGCTAGAGATGGGTATAACGGGGACCGCTACGAGCAGTACTTC.

This clonotype was seen at least ten times. V usage is TRBV29-1 and J usage is TRBJ2-1, with 8 bases identical to TRBD2. With 5 bases clipped from V and 4 bases from J, the junction kept 7 bases outside the gene matches. This CDR3 contains 14 residues. Germline CDR1 and CDR2: SQVTM and ANQGSEA. The CDR3 sequence is CSVPRAGGYNEQFF. The CDR3 nucleotides read TGCAGCGTTCCCCGGGCGGGGGGATACAATGAGCAGTTCTTC.